One sample yielded the 23 T cell receptor beta chains listed below, sequenced in a study of T cell repertoires in aging, cancer and after chemotherapy. The template was genomic DNA from peripheral blood, not RNA. TRB rearrangements spanning V, D and J were amplified using mixed TRB-A/B primers. A single record per CDR3 protein comes from TCRdb applying MiXCR to the multiplex PCR reads. The sample carries approximately 5,600 distinct CDR3 sequences, less than 30% recorded once. The sequencing input was blood. The receptors stem from a human donor with a solid tumor.

This clonotype was counted between two and nine times. The rearrangement uses TRBV12-3 or TRBV12-4 and TRBJ2-3; possibly TRBD2 for D (6 bases). The CDR3 sequence is 14 residues long. Trimming took off 3 bases at V and 4 bases at J, with 11 bases between the two ends. The DNA of the CDR3 is TGTGCCAGCAGTTTTGAACTAGCTGCAGATACGCAGTATTTT. It encodes CASSFELAADTQYF.

This clonotype came up once. The chain combines TRBV19 with TRBJ2-1; 7 bases are shared with TRBD2. Germline assignment: CDR1 LNHDA and CDR2 SQIVND (reference sequence). The CDR3 covers 16 residues. V lost 2 bases and J lost 6; bases outside the gene matches: 10. The chain's CDR3 is CASSIRSRGGGNEQFF. In DNA, the CDR3 is TGTGCCAGTAGTATACGATCGCGAGGCGGGGGCAATGAGCAGTTCTTC.

This clonotype was seen a handful of times. The chain carries TRBV20-1 and TRBJ2-5; D is ambiguous. Germline V gene sequence: CDR1 DFQATT, CDR2 SNEGSKA (reference sequence). The CDR3 is 13 residues long. Trimming left V 1 base short and J 5 bases short, with 11 bases between. Written as DNA, the CDR3 is TGCAGTGCTAGAGGTTGGCTCCGGGAGACCCAGTACTTC. Protein product: CSARGWLRETQYF.

This chain links TRBV11-3 with TRBJ1-2; tentatively, D is TRBD1 (5 bases). V was cut by 1 base and J by 8 bases, with 8 bases left in between. Germline CDR1 reads SGHNT; CDR2 reads YENEEA. The CDR3 runs 12 residues. Here the CDR3 DNA reads TGTGCCAGCAGCTTAGGTGGGGACGGCTACACCTTC. It translates to CASSLGGDGYTF.

In its sample, this clonotype was seen a few times. This chain connects TRBV7-6 to TRBJ2-7; D remains unclear. CDR3 length: 14 amino acids. Trimming took off 1 base at V and 2 bases at J, with 9 bases between the two ends. From germline, CDR1 is SGHVS and CDR2 FNYEAQ. This CDR3 is CASSLERAAYEQYF. In DNA form, the CDR3 reads TGTGCCAGCAGCTTAGAACGGGCAGCCTACGAGCAGTACTTC.

DNA of the CDR3: TGTGCCAGCAGCTCAGCTAGCGGTTTAGGAACGCAGTATTTT. This gives the protein CASSSASGLGTQYF. The chain has TRBV7-6 and TRBJ2-3, with 7 bases lining up with TRBD2. This CDR3 is 14 amino acids long. Unmatched junction bases numbered 10, after V lost 4 bases and J lost 9 bases. Germline CDR1 reads SGHVS; CDR2 reads FNYEAQ.

The chain combines TRBV25-1 with TRBJ2-1; 8 bases line up with TRBD2. This CDR3 has 16 residues. Trimming at V came to 1 base and at J to 4 bases, leaving 6 bases not matched to a gene. Per the germline V gene, CDR1 is MGHDK and CDR2 is SYGVNS. CDR3 region: CASSESVSGSYNEQFF. DNA for the CDR3: TGTGCCAGCAGTGAATCTGTGAGCGGGAGTTACAATGAGCAGTTCTTC.

The chain employs TRBV30 and TRBJ1-5; tentative D call: TRBD1 (5 bases). The germline gives CDR1 GTSNPN, CDR2 SVGIG (reference sequence). The CDR3 loop spans 17 amino acids. With 4 bases removed from V and 0 bases from J, the gap between germline ends came to 19 bases. CDR3 loop: CAWTRGTEPYSNQPQHF. CDR3 bases: TGTGCCTGGACTCGAGGGACGGAACCTTATAGCAATCAGCCCCAGCATTTT.

By share, this clonotype ranks as medium-sized. This sequence joins TRBV20-1 and TRBJ2-7; TRBD2 aligns across 10 bases. CDR1 is DFQATT and CDR2 is SNEGSKA in the germline V gene (reference sequence). The CDR3 runs to 16 residues. After removal of 3 bases from V and 2 bases from J, the junction contained 10 bases not matched to a gene. The DNA for the CDR3 is TGCAGTGCTAGGGTCGGGCTAGCGGGAGTCACCTACGAGCAGTACTTC. Its protein is CSARVGLAGVTYEQYF.

This clonotype was observed a few times. This rearrangement joins TRBV7-2 to TRBJ1-5; 10 bases align to TRBD1. The CDR3 runs 14 residues. Germline CDR1 SGHTA, CDR2 FQGNSA. V shed 5 bases, J shed 3 bases, and the junction held 1 base outside the gene matches. The CDR3 region is CASSRQGANQPQHF. In DNA, the CDR3 is TGTGCCAGCAGCAGACAGGGGGCCAATCAGCCCCAGCATTTT. The full variable domain, its missing parts supplied by reference TRBV7-2 and TRBJ1-5, is GAGVSQSPSNKVTEKGKDVELRCDPISGHTALYWYRQSLGQGLEFLIYFQGNSAPDKSGLPSDRFSAERTGGSVSTLTIQRTQQEDSAVYLCASSRQGANQPQHFGDGTRLSIL.

This clonotype was counted only a few times. The J gene is TRBJ2-1, the V gene TRBV20-1; 13 bases line up with TRBD2. CDR3 length: 18 amino acids. The V gene end was trimmed by 5 bases and the J gene end by 0 bases; junction bases not matched to a gene: 10. Germline CDR1 DFQATT, CDR2 SNEGSKA (reference sequence). The CDR3 loop reads CSAPTSGRAWSSYNEQFF. CDR3 sequence (DNA): TGCAGTGCTCCCACTAGCGGGAGGGCCTGGAGCTCCTACAATGAGCAGTTCTTC.

This clonotype is medium-sized (0.01 to 0.1%). The chain uses TRBV20-1 and TRBJ2-5, with D perhaps given as TRBD1 or TRBD2 (7 bases each). The CDR3 sequence is 14 residues long. V shed 4 bases and J shed 5 bases, with 17 bases lying between them. Germline CDR1 is DFQATT and CDR2 is SNEGSKA (reference sequence). The CDR3 reads CSATPQGRGETQYF. Written as DNA, the CDR3 is TGCAGTGCTACACCACAGGGGCGGGGGGAGACCCAGTACTTC.

This clonotype was detected a few times. This chain joins TRBV6-4 and TRBJ2-7, with 9 nucleotides matching TRBD2. V lost 3 bases and J lost 6; bases outside the gene matches: 9. CDR1 and CDR2 (germline): MRHNA, SNTAGT. The CDR3 consists of 15 residues. In DNA form, the CDR3 reads TGTGCCAGCAGTGAGGCCGGGACTAGCCGCTCCGAGCAGTACTTC. This sequence encodes CASSEAGTSRSEQYF.

This clonotype was counted a few times. As DNA, the CDR3 is TGTGCCAGCAGCTCAAAACCCTACGTCGGGACTGAAGCTTTCTTT. Residues: CASSSKPYVGTEAFF. The gene calls are TRBV5-5 and TRBJ1-1; no clear D. The CDR3 covers 15 residues. Trimming took 3 bases from V and 5 from J, leaving 17 bases between them. Germline V gene lookup returns CDR1 SGHKS and CDR2 YYEKEE (reference sequence).

The V gene is TRBV14, the J gene TRBJ1-1, with D perhaps matching TRBD1 (6 bases). The germline V and J ends were trimmed by 4 bases and 7 bases, with 13 bases remaining between them. Germline loops: CDR1 SGHDN, CDR2 FVKESK. This CDR3 contains 13 residues. The CDR3 region has the DNA TGTGCCAGCAGCCCGGGGGCCCGGATTGAAGCTTTCTTT. This translates into CASSPGARIEAFF.

This chain links TRBV7-9 with TRBJ1-6; D ambiguous. Germline loops: CDR1 SEHNR, CDR2 FQNEAQ (reference sequence). The CDR3 is 16 residues long. V was clipped by 0 bases and J by 6 bases, with 12 bases between them. CDR3 amino acids: CASSLAQRRPNSPLHF. The CDR3 coding sequence is TGTGCCAGCAGCTTAGCGCAAAGGCGACCTAATTCACCCCTCCACTTT.

The chain joins TRBV20-1 to TRBJ2-5, with 11 nucleotides matching TRBD1. Germline V lookup: CDR1 DFQATT, CDR2 SNEGSKA (reference sequence). The CDR3 has 15 amino acids. The V gene end was trimmed by 3 bases and the J gene end by 5 bases; junction bases not matched to a gene: 8. CDR3 sequence: CSARAGQGAGETQYF. The CDR3 region has the DNA TGCAGTGCTAGGGCCGGACAGGGGGCAGGGGAGACCCAGTACTTC.

This clonotype was seen only a few times. This chain uses TRBV20-1 with TRBJ2-7; possible D gene TRBD2, 6 bases. This CDR3 has 14 residues. Trimming took 0 bases from V and 2 from J, leaving 11 bases between them. CDR1 and CDR2 from the germline V gene are DFQATT and SNEGSKA (reference sequence). The DNA for the CDR3 is TGCAGTGCTAGAGACGTAGCGGTTACCTACGAGCAGTACTTC. Its translation is CSARDVAVTYEQYF.

V is TRBV15 and J is TRBJ2-7; the match to TRBD1 covers 7 bases. The ends lost 3 bases at V and 0 bases at J; junction bases unmatched: 5. CDR3 length: 15 residues. Germline CDR1 reads LNHNV; CDR2 reads YYDKDF (reference sequence). CDR3 amino acids: CATSSRQGSSYEQYF. CDR3 coding DNA: TGTGCCACCAGCAGTCGACAGGGTTCCTCCTACGAGCAGTACTTC.

This clonotype has only a few counts. The rearrangement joins TRBV19 to TRBJ2-3, with a weak D call TRBD2 (6 bases). The V and J ends lost 4 bases and 5 bases respectively, with 16 bases between them. Looked up from germline, CDR1 is LNHDA and CDR2 is SQIVND (reference sequence). The CDR3 covers 15 residues. The CDR3 bases are TGTGCCAGTAGTAACCCCGGGACTGAGGGAGATACGCAGTATTTT. It codes for CASSNPGTEGDTQYF.

This clonotype has more than one count but fewer than ten. The chain carries TRBV19 and TRBJ2-7; D is perhaps TRBD2 (6 bases). This CDR3 has 14 residues. Between the trimmed V and J ends, which lost 4 bases and 5 bases, there was a span of 15 bases. CDR1 and CDR2 (germline): LNHDA, SQIVND (reference sequence). The CDR3 loop is CASSTLAVPHEQYF. As DNA, the CDR3 is TGTGCCAGTAGTACACTAGCAGTCCCCCACGAGCAGTACTTC.

This clonotype was observed a handful of times. The chain employs TRBV30 and TRBJ1-4; 8 nucleotides line up with TRBD1. CDR1 is GTSNPN, CDR2 SVGIG, per germline (reference sequence). Losses at the gene ends were 3 bases for V and 8 bases for J; bases not matched to a gene: 5. The length of the CDR3 is 13 residues. The CDR3 region has the DNA TGTGCCTGGAGGCTACAGGGGGTCGAAAAACTGTTTTTT. Residues: CAWRLQGVEKLFF.

The sample holds a few counts of this clonotype. The chain employs TRBV27 and TRBJ1-6; possible D gene TRBD1, 6 bases. Germline V gene data show CDR1 as MNHEY and CDR2 as SMNVEV (reference sequence). This CDR3 has 15 amino acids. Deletions cut 5 bases from V and 10 bases from J, with 18 bases between. The CDR3 reads CASSPGTQTDSPLHF. The CDR3, as DNA: TGTGCCAGCAGTCCCGGGACACAAACCGACTCACCCCTCCACTTT.